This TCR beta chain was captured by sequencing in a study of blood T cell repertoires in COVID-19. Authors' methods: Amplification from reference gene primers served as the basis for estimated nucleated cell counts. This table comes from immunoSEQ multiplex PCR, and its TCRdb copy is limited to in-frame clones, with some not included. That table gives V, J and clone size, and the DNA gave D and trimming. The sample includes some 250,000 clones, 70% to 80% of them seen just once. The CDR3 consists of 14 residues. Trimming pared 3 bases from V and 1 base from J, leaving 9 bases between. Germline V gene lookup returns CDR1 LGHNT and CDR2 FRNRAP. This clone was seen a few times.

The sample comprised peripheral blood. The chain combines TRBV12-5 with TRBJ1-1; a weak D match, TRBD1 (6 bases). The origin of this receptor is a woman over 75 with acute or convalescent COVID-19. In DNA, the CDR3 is TGTGCTAGTGGTTTAAAACAGGGGAACACTGAAGCTTTCTTT. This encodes CASGLKQGNTEAFF.